The 28 T cell receptor beta chains below come from one sample, sequenced in a study of T cells in Graves' hyperthyroidism and ophthalmopathy. The investigators amplified TCR beta CDR3 regions from RNA transcripts. HTBI primers were the set used in a first-round RT-PCR of the TCR CDR3. TCRdb independently ran MiXCR on the multiplex PCR reads; one entry per CDR3 protein. Of approximately 520,000 distinct CDR3 sequences in the sample, less than 25% were seen once. Sequencing was performed on blood. All receptors derive from a woman aged 25 to 39 with Graves' ophthalmopathy.

Many counts were recorded for this clonotype. This rearrangement joins TRBV6-1 to TRBJ1-1; D gene uncertain. This CDR3 is 12 amino acids long. CDR1 MNHNS and CDR2 SASEGT come from the germline V gene. Between the trimmed V and J ends, which lost 5 bases and 6 bases, there was a span of 10 bases. The CDR3 reads CASSPSPAEAFF. The CDR3 bases are TGTGCCAGCAGTCCTAGCCCGGCTGAAGCTTTCTTT.

This clonotype was found many times. V gene TRBV15 combines with J gene TRBJ2-7; D assignment may be TRBD1 or TRBD2 (6 bases each). In germline, CDR1 is LNHNV, CDR2 YYDKDF (reference sequence). The CDR3 is 17 amino acids. V was shortened by 0 bases and J by 2 bases, with 17 bases between the two germline ends. In nucleotides, the CDR3 is TGTGCCACCAGCAGAGAAAGATGGGGGGCAGCTACCTACGAGCAGTACTTC. It codes for CATSRERWGAATYEQYF.

The chain carries TRBV7-2 and TRBJ2-7; 8 bases are shared with TRBD2. There are 17 residues in the CDR3. The V segment lost 2 bases and the J segment 3 bases; nucleotides outside the gene matches: 12. CDR1 is SGHTA and CDR2 is FQGNSA in the germline V gene. CDR3 residues: CASSLSGGPIKYYEQYF. The CDR3 coding sequence is TGTGCCAGCAGCTTATCGGGAGGGCCTATAAAGTACTACGAGCAGTACTTC.

In DNA, the CDR3 is TGTGCCAGCAGTGAAATCCAGGTTAGAGGCACTGAAGCTTTCTTT. This encodes CASSEIQVRGTEAFF. The chain recombines TRBV6-1 with TRBJ1-1; no firm D call. This CDR3 region has 15 residues. V lost 2 bases, J lost 4 bases, and 14 bases lay in between. Germline V CDR1 and CDR2: MNHNS, SASEGT.

This clonotype appeared many times. The chain uses TRBV27 and TRBJ1-2; D uncertain. Germline V CDR1 and CDR2: MNHEY, SMNVEV (reference sequence). The CDR3 runs to 14 residues. Trimming removed 3 bases from V and 0 bases from J, with 8 bases in between. The CDR3 region has the DNA TGTGCCAGCAGTTTCGGCGGTTCTAACTATGGCTACACCTTC. It encodes CASSFGGSNYGYTF.

This clonotype was picked up many times. This chain links TRBV19 with TRBJ1-1; D remains unclear. This CDR3 region has 11 residues. The V end was cut by 6 bases, the J end by 7 bases, with 9 bases between. Germline V lookup: CDR1 LNHDA, CDR2 SQIVND (reference sequence). The CDR3 sequence: CASSRRFEAFF. The CDR3 nucleotides read TGTGCCAGTAGCCGACGGTTTGAAGCTTTCTTT.

The rearrangement uses TRBV6-5 and TRBJ2-1; the D gene is possibly TRBD2 (5 bases). There are 14 residues in the CDR3. The germline V gene encodes CDR1 MNHEY and CDR2 SVGAGI. With 0 bases removed from V and 10 bases from J, the gap between germline ends came to 13 bases. CDR3 DNA: TGTGCCAGCAGTTACTCCGCCCTTCTAGCAGAGCAGTTCTTC. Amino acids: CASSYSALLAEQFF.

This clonotype was found a few times. The chain employs TRBV28 and TRBJ2-5; D unclear. CDR1 is MDHEN, CDR2 SYDVKM, per germline. The CDR3 has 17 residues. Trimming removed 2 bases at V and 2 bases at J, with 18 bases between. This CDR3 reads CASSLTSPPAEQETQYF. CDR3 nucleotide sequence: TGTGCCAGCAGTTTAACCTCCCCCCCGGCGGAGCAAGAGACCCAGTACTTC.

This rearrangement joins TRBV6-4 to TRBJ1-1, with a weak D call TRBD1 (5 bases). The germline V gene has CDR1 MRHNA and CDR2 SNTAGT. Trimming pared 6 bases from V and 1 base from J, leaving 12 bases between. This CDR3 is built from 14 residues. This CDR3 reads CASSSGHENTEAFF. The CDR3, as DNA: TGTGCCAGCAGCTCAGGACACGAGAACACTGAAGCTTTCTTT.

The V call is TRBV24-1, the J call TRBJ1-5; tentatively, D is TRBD1 (5 bases). Germline-derived CDR1 and CDR2 are KGHDR and SFDVKD. The CDR3 length is 12 residues. Between the trimmed V and J ends, which lost 9 bases and 4 bases, there was a span of 9 bases. The DNA for the CDR3 is TGTGCCACCGCCCAGGGTAATCAGCCCCAGCATTTT. Its protein product is CATAQGNQPQHF.

This clonotype has a count of ten or more. The V and J genes are TRBV6-6 and TRBJ1-2, with 10 bases identical to TRBD1. The CDR3 length is 12 residues. Germline CDR1 MNHNY, CDR2 SVGAGI (reference sequence). The J segment lost 8 bases and the V segment lost 6 bases, leaving 3 bases of the junction unmatched. CDR3 bases: TGTGCCAGCAGAGGACAGGGGGGAGGCTACACCTTC. Translation: CASRGQGGGYTF.

This clonotype was seen a handful of times. The chain employs TRBV20-1 and TRBJ1-2, with TRBD1 identical over 7 bases. The junction had 8 bases not matched to a gene; V was cut back by 3 bases and J by 4 bases. The CDR3 contains 14 residues. CDR1 and CDR2 from the germline V gene are DFQATT and SNEGSKA (reference sequence). The CDR3 region is CSARTSGTAYGYTF. The CDR3 DNA is TGCAGTGCTAGGACCTCTGGGACAGCCTATGGCTACACCTTC.

The chain employs TRBV18 and TRBJ2-2; tentatively, D is TRBD1 (5 bases). This CDR3 spans 16 amino acids. The V gene lost 3 bases and the J gene lost 1 base, with 12 bases spanning the gap. The germline CDR1 and CDR2 sequences are KGHSH and LQKENI. The CDR3 here is CASSPRLTENTGELFF. The DNA for the CDR3 is TGTGCCAGCTCACCCCGGCTGACAGAGAACACCGGGGAGCTGTTTTTT. Complete variable domain (other parts from reference TRBV18 and TRBJ2-2): NAGVMQNPRHLVRRRGQEARLRCSPMKGHSHVYWYRQLPEEGLKFMVYLQKENIIDESGMPKERFSAEFPKEGPSILRIQQVVRGDSAAYFCASSPRLTENTGELFFGEGSRLTVL.

Many counts were recorded for this clonotype. This rearrangement joins TRBV18 to TRBJ1-2, with a tentative D call TRBD1 (5 bases). Per the germline V gene, CDR1 is KGHSH and CDR2 is LQKENI. V was clipped by 4 bases and J by 6 bases, with 12 bases between them. This CDR3 is built from 13 residues. The CDR3 region has the DNA TGTGCCAGCTCACGCTCGACAGATCATGGCTACACCTTC. This encodes CASSRSTDHGYTF. The full variable domain, completed using reference TRBV18 and TRBJ1-2, is NAGVMQNPRHLVRRRGQEARLRCSPMKGHSHVYWYRQLPEEGLKFMVYLQKENIIDESGMPKERFSAEFPKEGPSILRIQQVVRGDSAAYFCASSRSTDHGYTFGSGTRLTVV.

In this sample, this clonotype turned up many times. The V and J genes are TRBV7-3 and TRBJ2-6, with 7 bases fitting TRBD1. CDR1 and CDR2 from the germline V gene are SGHTA and FQGTGA. This CDR3 has 15 amino acids. Germline trimming cut 5 bases from V and 2 bases from J; bases unmatched to any gene: 3. The CDR3 loop reads CASSTQGTGANVLTF. The CDR3 DNA sequence: TGTGCCAGCAGCACACAGGGGACTGGGGCCAACGTCCTGACTTTC.

There are many counts of this clonotype. The CDR3 spells CASYGQGAGTGELFF. CDR3 sequence (DNA): TGTGCCAGCTATGGTCAGGGAGCGGGCACCGGGGAGCTGTTTTTT. The chain uses TRBV28 and TRBJ2-2; D is possibly TRBD2 (6 bases). CDR1 MDHEN and CDR2 SYDVKM come from the germline V gene. There are 15 residues in the CDR3. Trimming took off 8 bases at V and 4 bases at J, with 17 bases between the two ends.

This clonotype was detected ten times or more. The chain combines TRBV15 with TRBJ1-5, with unresolved D. Trimming pared 0 bases from V and 1 base from J, leaving 7 bases between. The CDR3 length is 15 residues. Looked up from germline, CDR1 is LNHNV and CDR2 is YYDKDF (reference sequence). The CDR3 here is CATSREVGSNQPQHF. The CDR3 nucleotides are TGTGCCACCAGCAGAGAGGTGGGGAGCAATCAGCCCCAGCATTTT. Full variable domain (remainder filled in from reference TRBV15 and TRBJ1-5): DAMVIQNPRYQVTQFGKPVTLSCSQTLNHNVMYWYQQKSSQAPKLLFHYYDKDFNNEADTPDNFQSRRPNTSFCFLDIRSPGLGDTAMYLCATSREVGSNQPQHFGDGTRLSIL.

The gene calls are TRBV3-1 and TRBJ2-2; D uncertain. V was cut by 5 bases and J by 7 bases, with 5 bases left in between. This CDR3 has 11 amino acids. Per the germline V gene, CDR1 is LGHDT and CDR2 is YNNKEL (reference sequence). CDR3 sequence: CASSDVGELFF. In nucleotides, the CDR3 is TGTGCCAGCAGCGACGTCGGGGAGCTGTTTTTT.

In its sample, this clonotype was seen many times. The chain uses TRBV7-2 and TRBJ2-7; 8 bases line up with TRBD1. Germline loops: CDR1 SGHTA, CDR2 FQGNSA. Trimming removed 5 bases from V and 5 bases from J; junction bases left unmatched: 11. This CDR3 has 15 amino acids. CDR3 sequence: CASSQGGTGEHEQYF. The CDR3 DNA reads TGTGCCAGCAGCCAAGGCGGGACAGGCGAACACGAGCAGTACTTC. Supplemented by reference TRBV7-2 and TRBJ2-7, the full variable domain reads GAGVSQSPSNKVTEKGKDVELRCDPISGHTALYWYRQSLGQGLEFLIYFQGNSAPDKSGLPSDRFSAERTGGSVSTLTIQRTQQEDSAVYLCASSQGGTGEHEQYFGPGTRLTVT.

This clonotype was found a few times. The J gene is TRBJ1-2, the V gene TRBV6-4; 7 bases fit TRBD1. The J segment lost 5 bases and the V segment lost 4 bases, leaving 4 bases of the junction unmatched. The germline gives CDR1 MRHNA, CDR2 SNTAGT. The CDR3 is 13 residues long. The CDR3 nucleotides are TGTGCCAGCAGTGTCCCGACAGGGTATGGCTACACCTTC. Its protein product is CASSVPTGYGYTF.

This clonotype was detected many times. The chain is built from TRBV6-1 and TRBJ1-5, with D possibly TRBD1 on 5 matching bases. V lost 6 bases and J lost 5, with 14 bases in between. The CDR3 is 14 residues long. Germline CDR1 reads MNHNS; CDR2 reads SASEGT. The CDR3 nucleotides are TGTGCCAGCAGCGCCCTGGGGGGTTATCAGCCCCAGCATTTT. It specifies CASSALGGYQPQHF.

The table lists this clonotype with a few counts. The chain joins TRBV5-8 to TRBJ2-7, with a weak D call TRBD1 (6 bases). Per the germline V gene, CDR1 is SGHTS and CDR2 is YDEGEE. Trimming cost V 1 base and J 0 bases, with 11 bases left between them. The CDR3 is 15 amino acids. CDR3 nucleotides: TGTGCCAGCAGCTTGTACGACAGGAGCTCCTACGAGCAGTACTTC. It translates to CASSLYDRSSYEQYF.

Ten or more counts support this clonotype. The chain couples TRBV2 to TRBJ1-1, with D perhaps matching TRBD1 (5 bases). V was trimmed by 3 bases and J by 6 bases, leaving 11 bases between them. The length of the CDR3 is 13 residues. Germline CDR1 reads SNHLY; CDR2 reads FYNNEI. CDR3 amino acids: CASSDRGAPEAFF. CDR3 bases: TGTGCCAGCAGTGATAGAGGGGCACCTGAAGCTTTCTTT.

This clonotype has a count of ten or more. The rearrangement joins TRBV7-9 to TRBJ1-1; D call uncertain. The V gene lost 5 bases and the J gene lost 0 bases, with 13 bases spanning the gap. The germline CDR1 and CDR2 sequences are SEHNR and FQNEAQ (reference sequence). CDR3 size: 15 residues. The CDR3: CASSQRVFLNTEAFF. The CDR3 DNA reads as TGTGCCAGCAGCCAAAGGGTCTTCCTGAACACTGAAGCTTTCTTT.

This chain connects TRBV18 to TRBJ2-3, with TRBD2 matching 8 bases. Germline V lookup: CDR1 KGHSH, CDR2 LQKENI. With 3 bases clipped from V and 4 bases from J, the junction kept 9 bases outside the gene matches. CDR3 length: 16 residues. Here the CDR3 reads CASSPGPSGYSDTQYF. The DNA of the CDR3 is TGTGCCAGCTCACCTGGACCTAGCGGGTACTCAGATACGCAGTATTTT. Drawing the rest from reference TRBV18 and TRBJ2-3, the complete variable domain is NAGVMQNPRHLVRRRGQEARLRCSPMKGHSHVYWYRQLPEEGLKFMVYLQKENIIDESGMPKERFSAEFPKEGPSILRIQQVVRGDSAAYFCASSPGPSGYSDTQYFGPGTRLTVL.

The genes are TRBV3-1 and TRBJ2-5, with 9 bases lining up with TRBD1. The CDR3 is made up of 16 amino acids. Unmatched junction bases numbered 9, after V lost 3 bases and J lost 4 bases. Germline CDR1 LGHDT, CDR2 YNNKEL (reference sequence). The CDR3 protein is CASSQGGTGRGETQYF. The CDR3 DNA follows: TGTGCCAGCAGCCAGGGCGGGACAGGGCGAGGAGAGACCCAGTACTTC.

This clonotype turned up a few times. The chain couples TRBV6-5 to TRBJ2-7; 8 nucleotides line up with TRBD1. Looked up from germline, CDR1 is MNHEY and CDR2 is SVGAGI. CDR3 size: 15 residues. V was pared by 0 bases and J by 5 bases, with 6 bases of the junction left unmatched. The CDR3 DNA follows: TGTGCCAGCAGTTACTCGAGTCAGGGGGCAAACGAGCAGTACTTC. As protein: CASSYSSQGANEQYF.

V usage is TRBV20-1 and J usage is TRBJ1-5, with D possibly TRBD1 on 6 matching bases. Germline V lookup: CDR1 DFQATT, CDR2 SNEGSKA (reference sequence). The CDR3 spans 15 residues. V dropped 3 bases and J dropped 5 bases, with 17 bases sitting between them. The CDR3 spells CSARIPGAGDQPQHF. The CDR3, as DNA: TGCAGTGCTAGGATCCCAGGGGCGGGGGATCAGCCCCAGCATTTT.